The next 29 T cell receptor beta chains were all read from a single sample in a study of cytomegalovirus exposure and HLA in healthy donors. Primers: 60 Vbeta forward and 13 Jbeta reverse. Profiling relied on immunoSEQ multiplex PCR, and the TCRdb table lists in-frame clones only, not all of them. Counted here are 150,000 or so clones, over 70% occurring once; the ten biggest clones make up over 2.5%. The sample taken for sequencing was PBMCs. These receptors originate from a woman in her fifties or sixties in good health and CMV-seropositive.

The chain recombines TRBV9 with TRBJ2-1, with 8 bases that match TRBD2. With 4 bases clipped from V and 9 bases from J, the junction kept 12 bases outside the gene matches. CDR1 is SGDLS and CDR2 is YYNGEE in the germline V gene. The CDR3 contains 15 residues. The CDR3 loop reads CASSPRGGGGGEQFF. The CDR3 nucleotides read TGTGCCAGCAGCCCACGGGGGGGTGGGGGTGGTGAGCAGTTCTTC.

V and J are TRBV9 and TRBJ1-1; weak D call: TRBD1 (6 bases). Trimming left V 0 bases short and J 4 bases short, with 10 bases between. CDR3 length: 14 residues. CDR1 is SGDLS and CDR2 is YYNGEE in the germline V gene. CDR3 residues: CASSVGGGGTEAFF. The CDR3 region has the DNA TGTGCCAGCAGCGTAGGGGGGGGCGGCACTGAAGCTTTCTTT.

This rearrangement joins TRBV6-5 to TRBJ2-1; TRBD2 matches 7 bases. Germline V gene sequence: CDR1 MNHEY, CDR2 SVGAGI. This CDR3 is 14 amino acids long. V lost 5 bases and J lost 2; bases outside the gene matches: 3. The CDR3 protein is CASSRAGAYNEQFF. In DNA form, the CDR3 reads TGTGCCAGCAGTAGGGCGGGAGCCTACAATGAGCAGTTCTTC.

The CDR3 DNA follows: TGTGCCACCGAGACTTCCAGGGGACGGGGCTACACCTTC. This codes for CATETSRGRGYTF. V usage is TRBV6-1 and J usage is TRBJ1-2; TRBD1 is a possible D gene (6 bases). Trimming pared 10 bases from V and 8 bases from J, leaving 20 bases between. The CDR3 spans 13 residues. Per germline, CDR1 MNHNS and CDR2 SASEGT.

This rearrangement joins TRBV9 to TRBJ1-5, with 7 bases that match TRBD1. The CDR3 is 18 amino acids. The V gene's germline CDR1 is SGDLS and CDR2 YYNGEE. J lost 0 bases, V lost 1 base, and 10 bases had no gene match. The CDR3 loop is CASSVRGQEYDSNQPQHF. CDR3 nucleotides: TGTGCCAGCAGCGTAAGAGGACAGGAGTACGATAGCAATCAGCCCCAGCATTTT.

The table lists this clone with a few counts. V gene TRBV28 combines with J gene TRBJ2-3; D is perhaps TRBD2 (6 bases). Trimming shortened V by 6 bases and J by 6 bases, and 10 bases separated the two germline ends. This CDR3 is 12 amino acids long. The V gene's germline CDR1 is MDHEN and CDR2 SYDVKM. CDR3 DNA: TGTGCCAGCAGCAGACTAGTGGATACGCAGTATTTT. Residues: CASSRLVDTQYF.

In the case of this clone: Other nucleotide sequences in the sample specify the same CDR3. The chain joins TRBV6-5 to TRBJ1-1; 7 bases fit TRBD1. Germline CDR1 MNHEY, CDR2 SVGAGI. The CDR3 spans 15 residues. J lost 2 bases, V lost 6 bases, and 9 bases had no gene match. CDR3 in DNA: TGTGCCAGCAGGAGAACAGGGGCTCTTAACACTGAAGCTTTCTTT. The encoded protein is CASRRTGALNTEAFF.

The V and J genes are TRBV19 and TRBJ1-5, with 8 bases aligning to TRBD1. This CDR3 comprises 14 residues. Germline CDR1 LNHDA, CDR2 SQIVND (reference sequence). After removal of 7 bases from V and 7 bases from J, the junction contained 9 bases not matched to a gene. CDR3 residues: CASKAGQGGQPQHF. The CDR3 nucleotides read TGTGCCAGTAAAGCCGGACAGGGCGGACAGCCCCAGCATTTT.

The chain links TRBV4-3 to TRBJ2-3; D perhaps matches TRBD2 (6 bases). The V end lost 5 bases, the J end lost 3 bases, and 12 bases lay between the germline ends. This CDR3 is built from 14 residues. Germline CDR1 LGHNA, CDR2 YSLEER. The CDR3 loop reads CASSDGRTTDTQYF. The DNA of the CDR3 is TGCGCCAGCAGCGACGGGAGAACAACAGATACGCAGTATTTT.

The rearrangement links TRBV21-1 to TRBJ2-5; TRBD1 was called by the table and not checked on the DNA. TRBV21-1 is a recognized pseudogene. The CDR3 sequence is 12 residues long. CDR3 sequence (DNA): TGTGCCAGCAGCATGGGGGCAGAGACCCAGTACTTC. It is translated as CASSMGAETQYF.

The chain links TRBV29-1 to TRBJ2-3, with D perhaps TRBD2 (5 bases). V lost 8 bases, J lost 4 bases, and 10 bases lay in between. Germline CDR1 is SQVTM and CDR2 is ANQGSEA. This CDR3 has 11 amino acids. Here the CDR3 reads CSFARADTQYF. DNA for the CDR3: TGCAGCTTCGCGAGGGCAGATACGCAGTATTTT.

The chain carries TRBV7-2 and TRBJ2-7; TRBD2 aligns across 9 bases. The V and J ends lost 0 bases and 8 bases, in that order; junction bases with no gene match: 11. Germline V gene sequence: CDR1 SGHTA, CDR2 FQGNSA. CDR3 length equals 16 residues. Here the CDR3 reads CASSLARGGGASKQYF. The CDR3 DNA reads as TGTGCCAGCAGCTTAGCGCGGGGCGGGGGGGCCTCTAAGCAGTACTTC.

The chain carries TRBV5-5 and TRBJ1-2; 7 positions match TRBD1. The CDR3 runs to 14 residues. Trimming at V came to 2 bases and at J to 7 bases, leaving 8 bases not matched to a gene. CDR1 and CDR2 (germline): SGHKS, YYEKEE (reference sequence). DNA for the CDR3: TGTGCCAGCAGCTTCTCAGGGGGGTCTGGTGGCTACACCTTC. It encodes CASSFSGGSGGYTF.

V is TRBV2 and J is TRBJ2-5, with 11 bases identical to TRBD1. Germline values: CDR1 SNHLY, CDR2 FYNNEI. There are 17 residues in the CDR3. With 4 bases clipped from V and 7 bases from J, the junction kept 14 bases outside the gene matches. In nucleotides, the CDR3 is TGTGCCAGCAGTGTCATCCGGACAGGGGGCGCATTAGGGACCCAGTACTTC. Protein sequence: CASSVIRTGGALGTQYF.

This clone was picked up one time. The V call is TRBV11-2, the J call TRBJ1-4; TRBD1 matches at 8 bases. CDR3 length: 15 amino acids. The junction had 5 bases not matched to a gene; V was cut back by 5 bases and J by 3 bases. Germline CDR1 reads SGHAT; CDR2 reads FQNNGV. CDR3 DNA: TGTGCCAGCAGCCCCGACAGGGGTCCTAATGAAAAACTGTTTTTT. It translates to CASSPDRGPNEKLFF. Full variable domain (outside the CDR3, taken from reference TRBV11-2 and TRBJ1-4): EAGVAQSPRYKIIEKRQSVAFWCNPISGHATLYWYQQILGQGPKLLIQFQNNGVVDDSQLPKDRFSAERLKGVDSTLKIQPAKLEDSAVYLCASSPDRGPNEKLFFGSGTQLSVL.

The rearrangement joins TRBV11-3 to TRBJ2-5, with TRBD2 matching over 7 bases. CDR3 length: 15 amino acids. The germline gives CDR1 SGHNT, CDR2 YENEEA. Trimming cost V 1 base and J 0 bases; bases outside gene matches: 2. The CDR3 region has the DNA TGTGCCAGCAGCTTAGCGGGGGGACACCAAGAGACCCAGTACTTC. Its protein product is CASSLAGGHQETQYF.

On this clone itself: In the same sample, other DNA sequences code for this CDR3. CDR3 amino acids: CASSLQGNTEAFF. The CDR3, as DNA: TGTGCCAGCAGTTTACAGGGGAACACTGAAGCTTTCTTT. The chain joins TRBV27 to TRBJ1-1, with D possibly being TRBD1 (5 bases). V shed 2 bases and J shed 1 base, with 5 bases lying between them. CDR1 and CDR2 (germline): MNHEY, SMNVEV (reference sequence). The CDR3 is 13 amino acids.

This clone was recorded only once. Sequence at one end of the junction differs from germline and may be a read error. This rearrangement joins TRBV2 to TRBJ2-6; TRBD1 might be the D (5 bases). The CDR3 loop spans 15 amino acids. The germline V gene has CDR1 SNHLY and CDR2 FYNNEI. The CDR3 here is CASSEYGSGANGLTF. As DNA, the CDR3 is TGTGCCAGCAGTGAGTATGGGTCTGGGGCCAACGGCCTGACTTTC.

This chain uses TRBV7-6 with TRBJ1-1, with TRBD1 as a possible D gene (5 bases). There are 14 residues in the CDR3. CDR1 and CDR2 from the germline V gene are SGHVS and FNYEAQ. V gave up 5 bases and J gave up 2 bases, with 12 bases separating them. CDR3 DNA: TGTGCCAGCAGCCTTCGGACACAAAACACTGAAGCTTTCTTT. Residues: CASSLRTQNTEAFF.

The genes are TRBV5-4 and TRBJ2-7; TRBD1 agrees at 7 bases. Germline V lookup: CDR1 SGHNT, CDR2 YYREEE (reference sequence). The CDR3 totals 14 residues. V trimming: 3 bases; J trimming: 2 bases; junction bases outside the gene matches: 5. The CDR3 DNA reads TGTGCCAGCAGCTCTGGACAGGTTCCCTACGAGCAGTACTTC. This codes for CASSSGQVPYEQYF.

The rearrangement joins TRBV5-1 to TRBJ2-2; tentatively, D is TRBD2 (6 bases). The CDR3 contains 16 residues. V was shortened by 0 bases and J by 4 bases, with 13 bases between the two germline ends. The germline gives CDR1 SGHRS, CDR2 YFSETQ. The CDR3: CASSLESRLGTGELFF. The CDR3 DNA sequence: TGCGCCAGCAGCTTGGAGTCCCGACTAGGCACCGGGGAGCTGTTTTTT.

The chain is built from TRBV11-2 and TRBJ2-1; D unresolved. The CDR3 length is 15 residues. V was cut by 0 bases and J by 3 bases, with 9 bases left in between. In germline, CDR1 is SGHAT, CDR2 FQNNGV. As DNA, the CDR3 is TGTGCCAGCAGCTTAGAGTTGTACAGCTACAATGAGCAGTTCTTC. Its translation is CASSLELYSYNEQFF.

This rearrangement joins TRBV28 to TRBJ2-3, with 10 positions matching TRBD2. V lost 5 bases to trimming and J lost 4 bases; unmatched junction nucleotides: 9. The germline V gene encodes CDR1 MDHEN and CDR2 SYDVKM. The length of the CDR3 is 16 residues. The CDR3 DNA follows: TGTGCCAGCAGTCCCCCTAGCGGGAGTGGCCCAGATACGCAGTATTTT. Residues: CASSPPSGSGPDTQYF.

The V and J genes are TRBV9 and TRBJ2-2, with D perhaps TRBD1 (7 bases). Germline-derived CDR1 and CDR2 are SGDLS and YYNGEE. The CDR3 extends over 15 amino acids. V dropped 2 bases and J dropped 7 bases, with 15 bases sitting between them. The CDR3 protein is CASSVKTGRSGELFF. The CDR3 nucleotides are TGTGCCAGCAGCGTGAAGACAGGGAGGAGCGGGGAGCTGTTTTTT.

The chain recombines TRBV7-8 with TRBJ2-1; tentatively, D is TRBD2 (6 bases). Germline CDR1 SGHVS, CDR2 FQNEAQ. The CDR3 length is 15 residues. Trimming stripped 5 bases from V and 4 bases from J, with 15 bases between. The CDR3 DNA reads TGTGCCAGCAGCCCCGTCGGGAGCCTTTACAATGAGCAGTTCTTC. It translates to CASSPVGSLYNEQFF. Supplemented by reference TRBV7-8 and TRBJ2-1, the full variable domain reads GAGVSQSPRYKVAKRGQDVALRCDPISGHVSLFWYQQALGQGPEFLTYFQNEAQLDKSGLPSDRFFAERPEGSVSTLKIQRTQQEDSAVYLCASSPVGSLYNEQFFGPGTRLTVL.

The rearrangement uses TRBV2 and TRBJ1-2, with TRBD1 matching 8 bases. V trimming: 7 bases; J trimming: 8 bases; junction bases outside the gene matches: 6. The germline CDR1 and CDR2 sequences are SNHLY and FYNNEI. The CDR3 contains 12 residues. DNA of the CDR3: TGTGCCAGCAACCGACAGGGGTGGGGCTACACCTTC. Encoded protein: CASNRQGWGYTF.

The CDR3 bases are TGTGCCAGCAGGGGGTCGGGACTAGCGGGAGTGGCCCACGAGCAGTACTTC. Protein: CASRGSGLAGVAHEQYF. The chain joins TRBV7-2 to TRBJ2-7; 14 positions match TRBD2. There are 17 residues in the CDR3. Germline values: CDR1 SGHTA, CDR2 FQGNSA. The junction had 12 bases not matched to a gene; V was cut back by 6 bases and J by 5 bases.

The rearrangement uses TRBV7-2 and TRBJ1-6, with D unresolved. Germline CDR1 SGHTA, CDR2 FQGNSA. Trimming pared 3 bases from V and 6 bases from J, leaving 9 bases between. This CDR3 is built from 14 residues. The CDR3 loop is CASSFEGFNSPLHF. CDR3 DNA: TGTGCCAGCAGCTTTGAGGGCTTTAATTCACCCCTCCACTTT.

CDR3 bases: TGTGCCAGCAGCCCCCGGGACAGCAAAGCCTATGGCTACACCTTC. It codes for CASSPRDSKAYGYTF. The chain combines TRBV7-2 with TRBJ1-2; 7 bases match TRBD1. V shed 5 bases, J shed 4 bases, and the junction held 10 bases outside the gene matches. Germline V gene sequence: CDR1 SGHTA, CDR2 FQGNSA. The CDR3 has 15 residues.